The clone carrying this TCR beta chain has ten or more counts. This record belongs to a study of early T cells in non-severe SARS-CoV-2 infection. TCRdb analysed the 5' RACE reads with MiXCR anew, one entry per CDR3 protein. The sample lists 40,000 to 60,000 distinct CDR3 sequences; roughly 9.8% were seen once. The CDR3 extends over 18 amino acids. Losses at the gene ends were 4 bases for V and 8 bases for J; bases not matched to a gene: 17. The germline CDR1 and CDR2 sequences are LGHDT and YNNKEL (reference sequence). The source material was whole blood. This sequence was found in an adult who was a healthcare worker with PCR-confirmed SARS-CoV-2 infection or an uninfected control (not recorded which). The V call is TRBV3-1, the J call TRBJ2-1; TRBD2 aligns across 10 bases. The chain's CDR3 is CASSLLGASGSVGDEQFF. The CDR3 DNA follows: TGTGCCAGCAGCCTTCTAGGGGCTAGCGGGAGTGTGGGCGATGAGCAGTTCTTC.